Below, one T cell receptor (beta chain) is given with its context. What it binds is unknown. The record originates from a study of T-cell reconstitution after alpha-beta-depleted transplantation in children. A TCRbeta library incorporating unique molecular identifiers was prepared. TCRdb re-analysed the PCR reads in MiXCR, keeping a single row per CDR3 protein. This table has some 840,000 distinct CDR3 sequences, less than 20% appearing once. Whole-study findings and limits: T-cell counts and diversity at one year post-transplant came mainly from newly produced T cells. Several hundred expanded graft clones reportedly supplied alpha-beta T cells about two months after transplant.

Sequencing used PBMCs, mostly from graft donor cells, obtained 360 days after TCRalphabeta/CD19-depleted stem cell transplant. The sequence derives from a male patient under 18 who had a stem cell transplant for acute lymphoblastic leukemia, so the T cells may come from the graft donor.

DNA of the CDR3: TGTGCCAGCATTAACTTGGACAGGACCTACGAGCAGTACTTC. Its translation: CASINLDRTYEQYF. The chain recombines TRBV2 with TRBJ2-7; 7 bases match TRBD1. V shed 7 bases and J 2 bases; nucleotides not matched to a gene: 8. Germline CDR1 SNHLY, CDR2 FYNNEI. The CDR3 spans 14 residues.